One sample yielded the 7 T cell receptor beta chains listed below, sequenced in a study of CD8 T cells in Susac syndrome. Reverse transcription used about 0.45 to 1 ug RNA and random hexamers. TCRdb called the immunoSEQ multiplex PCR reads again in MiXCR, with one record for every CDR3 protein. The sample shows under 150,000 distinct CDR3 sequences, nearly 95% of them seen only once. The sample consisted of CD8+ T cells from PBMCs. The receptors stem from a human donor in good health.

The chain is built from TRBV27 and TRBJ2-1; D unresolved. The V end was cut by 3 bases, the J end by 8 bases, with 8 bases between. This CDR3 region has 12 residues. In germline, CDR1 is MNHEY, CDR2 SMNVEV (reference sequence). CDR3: CASSFSIDEQFF. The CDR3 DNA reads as TGTGCCAGCAGTTTCAGCATTGATGAGCAGTTCTTC.

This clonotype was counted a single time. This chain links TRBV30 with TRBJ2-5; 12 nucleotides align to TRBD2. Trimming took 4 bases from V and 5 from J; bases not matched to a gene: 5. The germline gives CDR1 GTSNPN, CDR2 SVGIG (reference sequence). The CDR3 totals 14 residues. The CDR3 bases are TGTGCCTGGAATCTAGCGGGAGGGCTCGAGACCCAGTACTTC. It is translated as CAWNLAGGLETQYF. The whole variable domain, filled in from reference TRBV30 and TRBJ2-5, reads SQTIHQWPATLVQPVGSPLSLECTVEGTSNPNLYWYRQAAGRGLQLLFYSVGIGQISSEVPQNLSASRPQDRQFILSSKKLLLSDSGFYLCAWNLAGGLETQYFGPGTRLLVL.

For the CDR3, the DNA is TGTGCCAGCAGTTTAACAGGCCCTGAGGAGATCACAGATACGCAGTATTTT. It specifies CASSLTGPEEITDTQYF. The chain joins TRBV27 to TRBJ2-3; D may be TRBD1 (5 bases). With 2 bases removed from V and 2 bases from J, the gap between germline ends came to 17 bases. The CDR3 has 17 amino acids. Germline-derived CDR1 and CDR2 are MNHEY and SMNVEV (reference sequence).

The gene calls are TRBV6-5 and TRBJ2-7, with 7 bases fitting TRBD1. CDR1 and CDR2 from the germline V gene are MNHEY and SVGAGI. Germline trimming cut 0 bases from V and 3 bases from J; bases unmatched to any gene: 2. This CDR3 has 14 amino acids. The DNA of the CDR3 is TGTGCCAGCAGTTACTCTGGGGACAGCTACGAGCAGTACTTC. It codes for CASSYSGDSYEQYF.

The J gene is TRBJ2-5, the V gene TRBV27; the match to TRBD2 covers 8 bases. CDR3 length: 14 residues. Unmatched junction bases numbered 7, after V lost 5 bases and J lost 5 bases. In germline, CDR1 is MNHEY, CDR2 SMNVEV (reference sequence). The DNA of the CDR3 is TGTGCCAGCAGTCGAGGACTAGCTGGGGAGACCCAGTACTTC. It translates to CASSRGLAGETQYF.

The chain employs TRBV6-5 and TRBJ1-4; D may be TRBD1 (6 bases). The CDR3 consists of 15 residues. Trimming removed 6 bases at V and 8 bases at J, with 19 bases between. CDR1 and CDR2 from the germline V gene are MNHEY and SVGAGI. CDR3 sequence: CASRAGQSSLEKLFF. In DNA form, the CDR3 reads TGTGCCAGCAGAGCAGGACAGTCGTCCCTCGAAAAACTGTTTTTT.

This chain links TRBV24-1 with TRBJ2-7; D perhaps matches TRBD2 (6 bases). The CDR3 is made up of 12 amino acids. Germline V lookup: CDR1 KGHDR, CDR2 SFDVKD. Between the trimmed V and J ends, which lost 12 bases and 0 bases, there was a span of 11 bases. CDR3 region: CACGVNSYEQYF. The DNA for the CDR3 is TGTGCCTGCGGGGTTAACTCCTACGAGCAGTACTTC.